This TCR beta chain was identified in a study of shared clonotypes between healthy human individuals. Germline loops: CDR1 MGHRA, CDR2 YSYEKL. V shed 1 base and J shed 4 bases, with 10 bases lying between them. This CDR3 spans 15 amino acids. This clone was detected a few times. Generated by immunoSEQ multiplex PCR, the TCRdb table keeps only in-frame clones and is missing some. The sample shows approximately 470,000 clones, approximately 82% of them seen only once. The specimen sequenced was PBMCs. The clonotype originates from a woman aged 40-49 years in good health. Some clones in this sample may be carry-over from other donors' samples. The gene calls are TRBV4-1 and TRBJ2-2; D may match TRBD1 or TRBD2 (5 bases each). CDR3 loop: CASSQVGTLTGELFF. CDR3 bases: TGCGCCAGCAGCCAAGTTGGGACGCTCACCGGGGAGCTGTTTTTT.